The clone carrying this T cell receptor (beta chain) is a singleton in its sample. The data belong to a study of PD-L1 blockade in urothelial cancer. Trimming left V 2 bases short and J 7 bases short, with 17 bases between. CDR3 length: 16 amino acids. The germline CDR1 and CDR2 sequences are SGHTA and FQGTGA. Sequencing was performed with immunoSEQ multiplex PCR; in TCRdb, only in-frame clones are kept and a portion is missing. Of about 23,000 clones listed, under 95% are singletons. Time point noted: peripheral blood 6 weeks after treatment start. This chain links TRBV7-3 with TRBJ1-4, with a possible D match to TRBD1 (5 bases). The sequence derives from an older woman with urothelial cancer. The material sequenced was PBMCs, taken around atezolizumab (anti-PD-L1) treatment. CDR3 loop: CASSLGQGGIGEKLFF. CDR3 nucleotides: TGTGCCAGCAGCTTAGGGCAGGGAGGGATTGGTGAAAAACTGTTTTTT.